Below are 21 T cell receptor beta chains sequenced from a single sample in a study of blood T cell repertoires in COVID-19. The data were produced by immunoSEQ multiplex PCR, yet TCRdb's version contains in-frame clones alone and is incomplete. Of fewer than 250,000 clones listed, over 65% are singletons. Input material: peripheral blood. The receptors come from a woman between 65 and 79 years old with active or convalescent COVID-19.

The chain couples TRBV5-1 to TRBJ1-1; D is unresolved. Germline CDR1 reads SGHRS; CDR2 reads YFSETQ. CDR3 length: 14 residues. Trimming took 3 bases from V and 1 from J, leaving 10 bases between them. The CDR3 spells CASSSRGRNTEAFF. The DNA of the CDR3 is TGCGCCAGCAGCTCCCGAGGGAGGAACACTGAAGCTTTCTTT.

The rearrangement links TRBV6-5 to TRBJ1-2; D unclear. The V end was cut by 0 bases, the J end by 4 bases, with 9 bases between. The CDR3 is 14 residues long. Germline values: CDR1 MNHEY, CDR2 SVGAGI. The DNA for the CDR3 is TGTGCCAGCAGTTACTCGACTCGCTCCTATGGCTACACCTTC. Protein: CASSYSTRSYGYTF.

This clone was detected a few times. The V call is TRBV7-9, the J call TRBJ2-7, with D hard to call. The germline CDR1 and CDR2 sequences are SEHNR and FQNEAQ (reference sequence). The CDR3 extends over 11 amino acids. V lost 5 bases and J lost 4, with 6 bases in between. CDR3 sequence reads: CASSQAYEQYF. CDR3 coding DNA: TGTGCCAGCAGCCAAGCATACGAGCAGTACTTC.

The J gene is TRBJ2-5, the V gene TRBV2, with TRBD2 matching over 12 bases. The germline V gene encodes CDR1 SNHLY and CDR2 FYNNEI. V lost 8 bases and J lost 1; bases outside the gene matches: 5. This CDR3 region has 15 residues. CDR3 DNA sequence: TGTGCCAGCCATAGGACTAGCGGGGTCCAAGAGACCCAGTACTTC. This translates into CASHRTSGVQETQYF.

The V gene is TRBV18, the J gene TRBJ1-5; D uncertain. The CDR3 loop spans 14 amino acids. Trimming cost V 6 bases and J 6 bases, with 15 bases left between them. Germline V gives CDR1 KGHSH, CDR2 LQKENI. CDR3 in amino acids: CASSGDTVGQPQHF. The CDR3 DNA sequence: TGTGCCAGCTCCGGCGACACAGTTGGTCAGCCCCAGCATTTT.

The chain couples TRBV7-2 to TRBJ1-1; 8 bases agree with TRBD1. Germline CDR1 is SGHTA and CDR2 is FQGNSA. This CDR3 comprises 14 residues. V gave up 5 bases and J gave up 7 bases; unmatched junction bases: 9. Written as DNA, the CDR3 is TGTGCCAGCAGCCCAATTAGGACAGGGCTTGAAGCTTTCTTT. Encoded protein: CASSPIRTGLEAFF.

This chain uses TRBV10-2 with TRBJ1-6, with D perhaps matching TRBD1 (6 bases). CDR1 is WSHSY, CDR2 SAAADI, per germline. This CDR3 contains 13 residues. Trimming took off 2 bases at V and 8 bases at J, with 7 bases between the two ends. Here the CDR3 DNA reads TGCGCCAGCAGTGAGACAGGGTATTCACCCCTCCACTTT. This translates into CASSETGYSPLHF.

The chain uses TRBV11-2 and TRBJ2-1; 11 bases align to TRBD2. V was pared by 5 bases and J by 6 bases, with 9 bases of the junction left unmatched. There are 16 residues in the CDR3. Germline V gene data show CDR1 as SGHAT and CDR2 as FQNNGV. The CDR3 is CASSQSLAGGPNEQFF. The DNA for the CDR3 is TGTGCCAGCAGCCAGAGTTTAGCGGGAGGGCCCAATGAGCAGTTCTTC.

The V call is TRBV10-3, the J call TRBJ1-2; 10 bases map to TRBD1. The J segment lost 2 bases and the V segment lost 4 bases, leaving 1 base of the junction unmatched. CDR1 is ENHRY and CDR2 is SYGVKD in the germline V gene. The CDR3 is 14 residues long. CDR3 sequence reads: CAISGDRGNYGYTF. CDR3 DNA: TGTGCCATCAGTGGGGACAGGGGAAACTATGGCTACACCTTC.

The V gene is TRBV2, the J gene TRBJ2-3, with TRBD1 identical over 8 bases. With 7 bases clipped from V and 5 bases from J, the junction kept 14 bases outside the gene matches. The length of the CDR3 is 16 residues. The germline V gene has CDR1 SNHLY and CDR2 FYNNEI. The CDR3 region is CASTKDGTGTEDTQYF. CDR3 nucleotides: TGTGCCAGCACTAAAGACGGGACAGGCACAGAAGATACGCAGTATTTT.

The chain uses TRBV6-5 and TRBJ1-3; 7 nucleotides agree with TRBD1. V shed 4 bases, J shed 6 bases, and the junction held 6 bases outside the gene matches. The CDR3 extends over 14 amino acids. The V gene's germline CDR1 is MNHEY and CDR2 SVGAGI. CDR3 nucleotides: TGTGCCAGCAGTTGGGACAGACGTCTAAACACCATATATTTT. Translation: CASSWDRRLNTIYF.

About this clone: The sample holds other DNA sequences that translate to the same CDR3. This CDR3 reads CASSQVHRGDEKLFF. CDR3 nucleotides: TGTGCCAGCAGCCAAGTCCACAGGGGGGATGAAAAACTGTTTTTT. The J gene is TRBJ1-4, the V gene TRBV4-2, with 8 positions matching TRBD1. Germline CDR1 and CDR2: LGHNA and YNFKEQ. With 1 base clipped from V and 6 bases from J, the junction kept 4 bases outside the gene matches. The CDR3 is 15 amino acids.

The rearrangement uses TRBV7-8 and TRBJ1-2, with D possibly matching TRBD1 (6 bases). V lost 2 bases and J 8 bases, leaving 21 bases between the germline ends. Germline CDR1 is SGHVS and CDR2 is FQNEAQ. This CDR3 region has 16 residues. CDR3 nucleotides: TGTGCCAGCAGCTTACAGTCTTCTGGGACACAGGAGGGCTACACCTTC. It specifies CASSLQSSGTQEGYTF.

Here the CDR3 DNA reads TGCGCCAGCAGCTTTGACAGAGGTGAGCAGTTCTTC. Translated, it gives CASSFDRGEQFF. This chain connects TRBV5-1 to TRBJ2-1; the D gene is possibly TRBD1 (5 bases). The V end was cut by 2 bases, the J end by 9 bases, with 9 bases between. This CDR3 contains 12 residues. Germline CDR1 SGHRS, CDR2 YFSETQ.

The chain uses TRBV20-1 and TRBJ2-3, with D unresolved. The CDR3 runs to 16 residues. V lost 3 bases, J lost 0 bases, and 16 bases lay in between. Germline V gene sequence: CDR1 DFQATT, CDR2 SNEGSKA (reference sequence). The CDR3 loop is CSASDLLVYSTDTQYF. CDR3 coding DNA: TGCAGTGCTAGTGACCTCCTCGTCTATAGCACAGATACGCAGTATTTT.

The DNA of the CDR3 is TGTGCCTGGAGCGGTGGCAGCGGGACTCAAGATACGCAGTATTTT. Translation: CAWSGGSGTQDTQYF. The J gene is TRBJ2-3, the V gene TRBV30; 7 positions match TRBD2. CDR1 GTSNPN and CDR2 SVGIG come from the germline V gene (reference sequence). This CDR3 contains 15 residues. The J segment lost 5 bases and the V segment lost 3 bases, leaving 11 bases of the junction unmatched. The entire variable domain, with the rest obtained from reference TRBV30 and TRBJ2-3, is as follows: SQTIHQWPATLVQPVGSPLSLECTVEGTSNPNLYWYRQAAGRGLQLLFYSVGIGQISSEVPQNLSASRPQDRQFILSSKKLLLSDSGFYLCAWSGGSGTQDTQYFGPGTRLTVL.

The chain carries TRBV6-5 and TRBJ1-1; the D gene is possibly TRBD1 (5 bases). The CDR3 totals 13 residues. Trimming took off 4 bases at V and 5 bases at J, with 11 bases between the two ends. CDR1 MNHEY and CDR2 SVGAGI come from the germline V gene. The chain's CDR3 is CASSSQGYTEAFF. CDR3 nucleotide sequence: TGTGCCAGCAGTTCCCAGGGCTATACTGAAGCTTTCTTT.

In this sample, this clone turned up once. The chain links TRBV5-1 to TRBJ2-5; tentative D call: TRBD1 (5 bases). V shed 0 bases and J shed 0 bases, with 6 bases lying between them. The germline V gene has CDR1 SGHRS and CDR2 YFSETQ. The CDR3 length is 14 residues. Here the CDR3 DNA reads TGCGCCAGCAGCTTGGCAGGGCACCAAGAGACCCAGTACTTC. This codes for CASSLAGHQETQYF.

The chain uses TRBV7-2 and TRBJ1-1; 8 bases fit TRBD1. Germline CDR1 SGHTA, CDR2 FQGNSA. Germline trimming cut 4 bases from V and 4 bases from J; bases unmatched to any gene: 5. The CDR3 consists of 14 residues. CDR3 sequence reads: CASSSSGGVTEAFF. The CDR3 coding sequence is TGTGCCAGCAGCTCATCAGGGGGCGTCACTGAAGCTTTCTTT.

This rearrangement joins TRBV5-1 to TRBJ2-2; the match to TRBD1 covers 9 bases. Germline V gene lookup returns CDR1 SGHRS and CDR2 YFSETQ. V lost 5 bases, J lost 2 bases, and 7 bases stayed unmatched. The CDR3 sequence is 16 residues long. CDR3 amino acids: CASSLRTGANTGELFF. CDR3 in DNA: TGCGCCAGCAGTCTGCGGACAGGGGCTAACACCGGGGAGCTGTTTTTT.

The V call is TRBV7-2, the J call TRBJ1-3; D gene uncertain. The CDR3 runs 16 residues. V was trimmed by 2 bases and J by 0 bases, leaving 11 bases between them. The germline V gene has CDR1 SGHTA and CDR2 FQGNSA. In DNA form, the CDR3 reads TGTGCCAGCAGCTTAATCGGTGATAGCTCTGGAAACACCATATATTTT. Protein: CASSLIGDSSGNTIYF.